This is a list of T cell receptor beta chains from one sample in a study of blood T cells in healthy people across ages. TCRdb ran MiXCR on the 5' RACE reads and lists one entry per CDR3 protein. The table shows about 670,000 distinct CDR3 sequences, with 52% occurring only once. Sample: blood. The source is a woman of 80 years or more in good health. CDR3s include the opening cysteine and the closing phenylalanine or tryptophan. D genes are given only for firm matches. Clone sizes are given selectively: once, few, many, or a class where the clone is expanded.

V gene: TRBV27
clone size: once
D gene: -
J gene: TRBJ2-7
CDR3 DNA: TGTGCCAGCAGTCTTACTAGTACCTACGAGCAGTACTTC
CDR3 protein: CASSLTSTYEQYF

V gene: TRBV12-3/TRBV12-4
clone size: few
D gene: -
J gene: TRBJ2-7
CDR3 DNA: TGTGCCAGCAGTTTGGGGGGACATGAGCAGTACTTC
CDR3 protein: CASSLGGHEQYF

V gene: TRBV11-3
clone size: many
D gene: -
J gene: TRBJ1-1
CDR3 DNA: TGTGCCAGCAGCTTATCCCCTGAAGCTTTCTTT
CDR3 protein: CASSLSPEAFF

V gene: TRBV29-1
clone size: once
D gene: -
J gene: TRBJ2-7
CDR3 DNA: TGCAGCGTGGGGGTGAAGGCAAACTACGAGCAGTACTTC
CDR3 protein: CSVGVKANYEQYF

V gene: TRBV12-3/TRBV12-4
clone size: -
D gene: -
J gene: TRBJ2-1
CDR3 DNA: TGTGCCAGCAGTTTATTTCGGCAGGGCAAGTTCTTC
CDR3 protein: CASSLFRQGKFF

V gene: TRBV6-5
clone size: many
D gene: -
J gene: TRBJ1-1
CDR3 DNA: TGTGCCAGCAGTTACTCCTCCGGCCTCCCAGGAGAAGCTTTCTTT
CDR3 protein: CASSYSSGLPGEAFF

V gene: TRBV7-9
clone size: few
D gene: -
J gene: TRBJ2-4
CDR3 DNA: TGTGCCAGCAGCTTAGCGGGCGGTGGCAAAAACATTCAGTACTTC
CDR3 protein: CASSLAGGGKNIQYF

V gene: TRBV6-4
clone size: -
D gene: -
J gene: TRBJ2-2
CDR3 DNA: TGTGCCAGCAGTGACTCCCCAGGGGACACCGGGGAGCTGTTTTTT
CDR3 protein: CASSDSPGDTGELFF

V gene: TRBV20-1
clone size: -
D gene: -
J gene: TRBJ2-7
CDR3 DNA: TGCAGTGCTAGAGCGGGAGCTCTGGAAGAGCAGTACTTC
CDR3 protein: CSARAGALEEQYF

V gene: TRBV2
clone size: -
D gene: -
J gene: TRBJ2-4
CDR3 DNA: TGTGCCAGCAGACCCGGGACGAAAAACATTCAGTACTTC
CDR3 protein: CASRPGTKNIQYF

V gene: TRBV28
clone size: -
D gene: TRBD1
J gene: TRBJ2-7
CDR3 DNA: TGTGCCAGCAGTTTGGGACAGTACTACAATGAGCAGTACTTC
CDR3 protein: CASSLGQYYNEQYF

V gene: TRBV12-3/TRBV12-4
clone size: -
D gene: TRBD2
J gene: TRBJ2-7
CDR3 DNA: TGTGCCAGCACCCCGTGGAGCGGGGGGTACAATGAGCAGTACTTC
CDR3 protein: CASTPWSGGYNEQYF

V gene: TRBV12-3/TRBV12-4
clone size: once
D gene: -
J gene: TRBJ1-2
CDR3 DNA: TGTGCCAGCAGTCCCGAGTGGACAGCCTATGGCTACACCTTC
CDR3 protein: CASSPEWTAYGYTF

V gene: TRBV3-1
clone size: -
D gene: -
J gene: TRBJ1-1
CDR3 DNA: TGTGCCAGCAGCCAGGACCCAGTGAACACTGAAGCTTTCTTT
CDR3 protein: CASSQDPVNTEAFF

V gene: TRBV20-1
clone size: many
D gene: TRBD2
J gene: TRBJ2-1
CDR3 DNA: TGCAGTGCTGGAAGGACTAGCGGGAGATTTGATGAGCAGTTCTTC
CDR3 protein: CSAGRTSGRFDEQFF

V gene: TRBV7-2
clone size: -
D gene: -
J gene: TRBJ1-2
CDR3 DNA: TGTGCCAGCAGCTCTACCGACTCGGGTGGCTACACCTTC
CDR3 protein: CASSSTDSGGYTF

V gene: TRBV7-9
clone size: many
D gene: TRBD1
J gene: TRBJ1-6
CDR3 DNA: TGTGCCAGCAGCTTATCTCGCGGGACAGGGGATAATTCACCCCTCCACTTT
CDR3 protein: CASSLSRGTGDNSPLHF

V gene: TRBV10-3
clone size: -
D gene: -
J gene: TRBJ1-2
CDR3 DNA: TGTGCCATCAGTGAGTCGGGGCAGGATGGCTACACCTTC
CDR3 protein: CAISESGQDGYTF

V gene: TRBV7-2
clone size: many
D gene: -
J gene: TRBJ1-4
CDR3 DNA: TGTGCCAGCAGCTACCACGGACTGGCAACTAATGAAAAACTGTTTTTT
CDR3 protein: CASSYHGLATNEKLFF

V gene: TRBV5-1
clone size: many
D gene: TRBD2
J gene: TRBJ2-3
CDR3 DNA: TGCGCCAGCAGTTTGGCTGTACTAGCGGGAGGCGATACGCAGTATTTT
CDR3 protein: CASSLAVLAGGDTQYF

V gene: TRBV9
clone size: many
D gene: TRBD2
J gene: TRBJ2-7
CDR3 DNA: TGTGCCAGCAGCGTAGCTAGCGGGAGAACCTACGAGCAGTACTTC
CDR3 protein: CASSVASGRTYEQYF

V gene: TRBV20-1
clone size: -
D gene: TRBD2
J gene: TRBJ2-7
CDR3 DNA: TGCAGTGCCGAAAGGAACGCGGGGGGCTACGAGCAGTACTTC
CDR3 protein: CSAERNAGGYEQYF

V gene: TRBV7-2
clone size: few
D gene: -
J gene: TRBJ2-3
CDR3 DNA: TGTGCCAGCAGCTCAACCCTAGGGCAGACTAGCACAGATACGCAGTATTTT
CDR3 protein: CASSSTLGQTSTDTQYF

V gene: TRBV5-1
clone size: -
D gene: TRBD2
J gene: TRBJ2-1
CDR3 DNA: TGCGCCAGCAGCCCCGGACTAGAAGGTGTTGAGCAGTTCTTC
CDR3 protein: CASSPGLEGVEQFF

V gene: TRBV18
clone size: -
D gene: -
J gene: TRBJ1-1
CDR3 DNA: TGTGCCAGCTCACCAGCACAGTTGAACACTGAAGCTTTCTTT
CDR3 protein: CASSPAQLNTEAFF

V gene: TRBV20-1
clone size: -
D gene: TRBD2
J gene: TRBJ2-4
CDR3 DNA: TGCAGTGCTAGGGACCCGGGACTAGCGGGAGTAGGCAAAAACATTCAGTACTTC
CDR3 protein: CSARDPGLAGVGKNIQYF

V gene: TRBV7-2
clone size: many
D gene: TRBD2
J gene: TRBJ2-3
CDR3 DNA: TGTGCCAGCAGCTCCGGACTAGCGGGGGGCACAGATACGCAGTATTTT
CDR3 protein: CASSSGLAGGTDTQYF

V gene: TRBV7-9
clone size: many
D gene: -
J gene: TRBJ2-1
CDR3 DNA: TGTGCCAGCCGGACGGAGTACAATGAGCAGTTCTTC
CDR3 protein: CASRTEYNEQFF

V gene: TRBV20-1
clone size: -
D gene: -
J gene: TRBJ2-4
CDR3 DNA: TGCAGTGCGGCGCGGAACATTCAGTACTTC
CDR3 protein: CSAARNIQYF

V gene: TRBV12-3/TRBV12-4
clone size: -
D gene: TRBD2
J gene: TRBJ2-7
CDR3 DNA: TGTGCCAGCAGTTTACGGTGGCTAGCGGGCGGTGAGCAGTACTTC
CDR3 protein: CASSLRWLAGGEQYF

V gene: TRBV5-4
clone size: few
D gene: TRBD1
J gene: TRBJ2-2
CDR3 DNA: TGTGCCAGCAGCTGGGGACAGGGAGAAACCGGGGAGCTGTTTTTT
CDR3 protein: CASSWGQGETGELFF

V gene: TRBV12-3/TRBV12-4
clone size: -
D gene: -
J gene: TRBJ2-5
CDR3 DNA: TGTGCCAGCAGAACGGTAGGAGAGACCCAGTACTTC
CDR3 protein: CASRTVGETQYF

V gene: TRBV7-9
clone size: -
D gene: TRBD2
J gene: TRBJ2-4
CDR3 DNA: TGTGCCAGCAGCTTAGCGCTAGCGGGAGAGCACAATGAGCAGTACTTC
CDR3 protein: CASSLALAGEHNEQYF

V gene: TRBV10-3
clone size: many
D gene: -
J gene: TRBJ2-3
CDR3 DNA: TGTGCCATCAGTGAGCCCGGGGCTAGGCGAGATACGCAGTATTTT
CDR3 protein: CAISEPGARRDTQYF

V gene: TRBV27
clone size: -
D gene: TRBD1
J gene: TRBJ2-2
CDR3 DNA: TGTGCCAGCAACGCTGGGACAGGGTGGACCGGGGAGCTGTTTTTT
CDR3 protein: CASNAGTGWTGELFF

V gene: TRBV15
clone size: -
D gene: TRBD2
J gene: TRBJ2-1
CDR3 DNA: TGTGCCACCAGCGGCAGGGGGCTAGCGGGAGGCTCCTACAATGAGCAGTTCTTC
CDR3 protein: CATSGRGLAGGSYNEQFF

V gene: TRBV5-1
clone size: -
D gene: TRBD1
J gene: TRBJ1-2
CDR3 DNA: TGCGCCAGCAGCTTGGAGCCCACAGGGGTTAAGTATGGCTACACCTTC
CDR3 protein: CASSLEPTGVKYGYTF

V gene: TRBV12-3/TRBV12-4
clone size: many
D gene: TRBD1
J gene: TRBJ2-7
CDR3 DNA: TGTGCCAGCAGGGGGACAGGGAATGGCGAGCAGTACTTC
CDR3 protein: CASRGTGNGEQYF

V gene: TRBV4-2
clone size: -
D gene: -
J gene: TRBJ2-3
CDR3 DNA: TGTGCCAGCAGCCTGACGACCATTACAGATACGCAGTATTTT
CDR3 protein: CASSLTTITDTQYF

V gene: TRBV25-1
clone size: many
D gene: TRBD2
J gene: TRBJ2-5
CDR3 DNA: TGTGCCAGCAGTGAAACCGGGAGGGGAGAGACCCAGTACTTC
CDR3 protein: CASSETGRGETQYF

V gene: TRBV6-5
clone size: many
D gene: TRBD2
J gene: TRBJ2-3
CDR3 DNA: TGTGCCAGCAGACCCGAAGTAAGGACTAGCTTTGGAGATACGCAGTATTTT
CDR3 protein: CASRPEVRTSFGDTQYF

V gene: TRBV25-1
clone size: few
D gene: -
J gene: TRBJ1-4
CDR3 DNA: TGTGCCAGCAGTGAGAGTTGGGAAAAACTGTTTTTT
CDR3 protein: CASSESWEKLFF

V gene: TRBV15
clone size: many
D gene: -
J gene: TRBJ2-3
CDR3 DNA: TGTGCCACCAGCAGAGAAAGCTTCCTACACACAGATACGCAGTATTTT
CDR3 protein: CATSRESFLHTDTQYF

V gene: TRBV24-1
clone size: -
D gene: TRBD1
J gene: TRBJ2-2
CDR3 DNA: TGTGCCACCAGTGACCCTAGACAGGGTGGGAACACCGGGGAGCTGTTTTTT
CDR3 protein: CATSDPRQGGNTGELFF

V gene: TRBV2
clone size: -
D gene: TRBD2
J gene: TRBJ2-3
CDR3 DNA: TGTGCCAGCTCGGGACTAGAACGGGATACGCAGTATTTT
CDR3 protein: CASSGLERDTQYF

V gene: TRBV21-1
clone size: -
D gene: -
J gene: TRBJ2-6
CDR3 DNA: TGTGCCAGCAGCAAGGGGCAGACTCCCCCCTCTGGGGCCAACGTCCTGACTTTC
CDR3 protein: CASSKGQTPPSGANVLTF

V gene: TRBV20-1
clone size: -
D gene: -
J gene: TRBJ1-5
CDR3 DNA: TGCAGTGCTAGAGATTTAGGGAAAGCGGGCAATCAGCCCCAGCATTTT
CDR3 protein: CSARDLGKAGNQPQHF

V gene: TRBV28
clone size: -
D gene: -
J gene: TRBJ1-1
CDR3 DNA: TGTGCCGGCAGACAAACCGGGATAGGGGGAGCTTTCTTT
CDR3 protein: CAGRQTGIGGAFF

V gene: TRBV25-1
clone size: -
D gene: -
J gene: TRBJ2-3
CDR3 DNA: TGTGCCAGCAGTTTTACAGACCCTACAGATACGCAGTATTTT
CDR3 protein: CASSFTDPTDTQYF

V gene: TRBV20-1
clone size: -
D gene: -
J gene: TRBJ2-3
CDR3 DNA: TGCAGTGCTAGAGGGAGGCATACGCAGTATTTT
CDR3 protein: CSARGRHTQYF

V gene: TRBV12-3/TRBV12-4
clone size: few
D gene: -
J gene: TRBJ2-2
CDR3 DNA: TGTGCCAGCAGTTTGCAAGCGGGCAGGGCCGGGGAGCTGTTTTTT
CDR3 protein: CASSLQAGRAGELFF

V gene: TRBV4-1
clone size: -
D gene: TRBD2
J gene: TRBJ2-1
CDR3 DNA: TGCGCCAGCAGCCCGGGACTAGCGGGATGGGGTGAGCAGTTCTTC
CDR3 protein: CASSPGLAGWGEQFF